This T cell receptor (beta chain) was sequenced for a study of blood T cell repertoires in COVID-19. The V gene end was trimmed by 2 bases and the J gene end by 7 bases; junction bases not matched to a gene: 7. Germline V gives CDR1 SGHAT, CDR2 FQNNGV. The CDR3 has 14 residues. TCRdb keeps only in-frame clones here, not all; method: immunoSEQ multiplex PCR. The sample has roughly 330,000 clones, approximately 84% seen once. Clinical history as reported by participants underpinned cohort assignment. The chain joins TRBV11-2 to TRBJ2-7; 8 positions agree with TRBD1. This TCR was sampled from a woman under 30 who had recovered from COVID-19. The sample consisted of PBMCs or T cells enriched from blood (not recorded which). CDR3 DNA: TGTGCCAGCAGCTTAAGGGGACAGGTTTATGAGCAGTACTTC. As protein: CASSLRGQVYEQYF.